The text below deals with one T cell receptor beta chain. This clonotype appeared many times. Its antigen is still unknown. Base qualities are not at hand, and no much larger clone is one base apart. CDR1 and CDR2 were assigned from the germline V gene (reference sequence) as DFQATT and SNEGSKA. The CDR3 starts with the cysteine, ends with the phenylalanine, and has 10 residues. Here the CDR3 DNA is all that survives: 30 bases in frame from base 1. A distance of 10 bases separates the germline ends of V and J, which lose 6 bases and 10 bases respectively. The data stem from a study of CD8 T cells in ankylosing spondylitis listed by TCRdb under 2017. Regarding the research as a whole: To find TCR variants linked to disease, the study profiled T cell receptor beta repertoires in ankylosing spondylitis patients and healthy donors. The whole study cohort included 95 to 130 healthy donors and under 30 ankylosing spondylitis patients. Samples of peripheral blood were taken, and for ankylosing spondylitis patients, synovial fluid was collected as well.

TCRdb lists the instrument as Illumina HiSeq 2500. Quantitative 5'-RACE with molecular barcodes was used to prepare TCR beta libraries. On the study's bioinformatics: A new computational method, built on a probabilistic model of VDJ rearrangement, was used to identify disease-linked TCR variants. The raw public data were reprocessed by TCRdb itself: fastp quality trimming at Q25, MiXCR clonotype calling, in-frame beta chains only. Each entry merges the rows of one CDR3 protein and shows their most common DNA and genes. TCRdb, not the authors, supplied the V and J calls. The table for this sample lists 450,000 to 550,000 distinct CDR3 sequences; less than 6% of them were counted only once. The leading ten clones occupy around 3.5% of the sample. The paper's findings and limits, for the study overall: A TCR beta motif made up of seven or eight highly homologous amino acid variants appeared to be characteristic of blood from ankylosing spondylitis patients. Some motif variants had previously been reported in the synovial fluid and blood of reactive arthritis patients, which suggests shared mechanisms of disease initiation. The disease-linked clones were reported as significantly enriched in matched synovial fluid samples from ankylosing spondylitis patients. A CD8+ phenotype was shown by the disease-linked clones, which were found at relatively low frequencies in peripheral blood.

The sequencing input was blood, either unsorted or a sorted T cell fraction (not recorded which). This receptor was taken from a male donor with ankylosing spondylitis. The chain uses TRBV20-1 and TRBJ2-1; too little of a D gene remains to name it. The DNA sequence is TGCAGTGCAAATATGCGCGAGCAGTTCTTC. Its coded protein is CSANMREQFF.